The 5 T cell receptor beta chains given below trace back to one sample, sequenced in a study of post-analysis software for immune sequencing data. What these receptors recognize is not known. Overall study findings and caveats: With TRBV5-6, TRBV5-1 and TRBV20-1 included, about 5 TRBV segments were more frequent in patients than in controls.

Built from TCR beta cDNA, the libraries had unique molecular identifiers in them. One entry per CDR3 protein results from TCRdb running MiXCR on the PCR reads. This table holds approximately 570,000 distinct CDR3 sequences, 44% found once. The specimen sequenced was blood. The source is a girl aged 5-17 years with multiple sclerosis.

CDR3 sequence: CASTSGGNIQYF. CDR3 DNA: TGCGCCAGCACTTCAGGGGGAAACATTCAGTACTTC. The gene calls are TRBV5-1 and TRBJ2-4; 7 positions agree with TRBD1. V lost 6 bases, J lost 6 bases, and 3 bases stayed unmatched. The CDR3 has 12 residues. Germline-derived CDR1 and CDR2 are SGHRS and YFSETQ.

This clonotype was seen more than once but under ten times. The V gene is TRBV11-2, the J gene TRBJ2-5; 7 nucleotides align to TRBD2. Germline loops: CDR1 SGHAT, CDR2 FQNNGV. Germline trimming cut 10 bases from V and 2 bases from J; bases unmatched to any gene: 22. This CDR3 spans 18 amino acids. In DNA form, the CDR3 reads TGTGCCACCCGGTCGCTAGCGGAGGTTCGGGGGAGGCAAGAGACCCAGTACTTC. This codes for CATRSLAEVRGRQETQYF.

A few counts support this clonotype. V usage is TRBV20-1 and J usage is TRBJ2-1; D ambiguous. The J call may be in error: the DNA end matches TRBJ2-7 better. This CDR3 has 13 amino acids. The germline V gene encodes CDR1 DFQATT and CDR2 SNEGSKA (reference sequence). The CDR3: CSARYIRYNEQYF. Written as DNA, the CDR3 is TGCAGTGCTAGATACATCAGATACAATGAGCAGTACTTC.

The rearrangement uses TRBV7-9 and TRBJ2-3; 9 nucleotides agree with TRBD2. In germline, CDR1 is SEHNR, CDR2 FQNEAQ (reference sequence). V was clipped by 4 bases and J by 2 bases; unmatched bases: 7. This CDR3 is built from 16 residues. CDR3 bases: TGTGCCAGCAGCTACTTAGCGGGGGCCCACACAGATACGCAGTATTTT. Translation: CASSYLAGAHTDTQYF.

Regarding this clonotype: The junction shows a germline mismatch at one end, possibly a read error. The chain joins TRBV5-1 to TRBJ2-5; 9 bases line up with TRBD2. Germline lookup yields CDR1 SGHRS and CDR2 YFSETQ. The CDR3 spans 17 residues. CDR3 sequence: CASSLVPWASGEETRYF. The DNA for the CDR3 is TGCGCCAGCAGCCTGGTCCCATGGGCTAGCGGGGAGGAGACCCGGTACTTC.